Listed below are T cell receptor beta chains from one sample, sequenced in a study of regulatory T cells in long-lasting Graves disease. TCRdb re-called the multiplex PCR reads with MiXCR, one entry per CDR3 protein. The top ten clones hold approximately 17% of a sample with some 330,000 distinct CDR3 sequences, about 11% of them seen once. The sample was also linked to a second study, of T cells in Graves' hyperthyroidism and ophthalmopathy.

Here the sequenced sample was peripheral blood mononuclear cells (PBMCs), taken at new diagnosis, from a patient treated with antithyroid drugs. Receptors originate from a woman between 18 and 29 years old with Graves disease. Both conserved end residues are part of each CDR3. The D gene is left open where the match is weak. The listing skips clone size in some rows; elsewhere it reads once, few, many or a size class.

clone size	D gene	V gene	J gene	CDR3 DNA	CDR3 protein
many	.	TRBV12-3/TRBV12-4	TRBJ2-1	TGTGCCAGCAGTTTTAGAGGGGTTGAGCAGTTCTTC	CASSFRGVEQFF
.	.	TRBV7-3	TRBJ1-2	TGTGCCAGCAGCTTAGGGGACACCCTTTTGACGACCTTC	CASSLGDTLLTTF
.	.	TRBV5-6	TRBJ1-1	TGTGCCAGCAGATTGGAGAGGTTTCAGCGGGTGGAATCTGAAGCTTTCTTT	CASRLERFQRVESEAFF
many	.	TRBV12-3/TRBV12-4	TRBJ2-3	TGTGCCGTCCTCGCCCTTGGAGGGCCCCCAGATACGCAGTATTTT	CAVLALGGPPDTQYF
.	TRBD1	TRBV4-2	TRBJ2-1	TGTGCCAGCAGCCCCGCCCCGGGACAGTCCGATGAGCAGTTCTTC	CASSPAPGQSDEQFF
few	TRBD1	TRBV6-1	TRBJ1-2	TGTGCCAGCAGGGAGGGGGCATCCCTTATCTCGAATGGCTACACCTTC	CASREGASLISNGYTF
many	.	TRBV20-1	TRBJ1-5	TGCAGTGCTGCGGGACCGAGGGGACAGCCCCAGCATTTT	CSAAGPRGQPQHF
many	.	TRBV11-2	TRBJ1-1	TGTGCCAGCAGCTTGGTACCAGGTTACACTGAAGCTTTCTTT	CASSLVPGYTEAFF
many	TRBD2	TRBV6-2/TRBV6-3	TRBJ2-1	TGTGCCAGCAGCCACGGTCTAGCGGGGGGGAGGACCTACAATGAGCAGTTCTTC	CASSHGLAGGRTYNEQFF
many	TRBD2	TRBV10-2	TRBJ2-1	TGCGCCAGCAGGGAGGGACTAGCGAATAATGAGCAGTTCTTC	CASREGLANNEQFF
few	TRBD1	TRBV15	TRBJ1-2	TGTGCCACCAGCAACAGGGGCTATGGCTACACCTTC	CATSNRGYGYTF
.	.	TRBV27	TRBJ2-1	TGTGCCAGCAGCTTCATTCAGAGCTCCTACAATGAGCAGTTCTTC	CASSFIQSSYNEQFF
many	TRBD1	TRBV28	TRBJ2-7	TGTGCCAGCAGTCCACGGACAGGGCACTACGAGCAGTACTTC	CASSPRTGHYEQYF
few	.	TRBV6-5	TRBJ2-7	TGTGCCAGCAGTTACAGGCGAGACTACGAGCAGTACTTC	CASSYRRDYEQYF
.	TRBD2	TRBV4-2	TRBJ2-1	TGTGCCAGCAGCCAAGATGCCCCCCGGACTAGCGGGGAACGCAATGAGCAGTTCTTC	CASSQDAPRTSGERNEQFF
many	.	TRBV7-9	TRBJ2-1	TGTGCCAGCAGCCCTAGGAACCGACCGGTGTCCAATGAGCAGTTCTTC	CASSPRNRPVSNEQFF
few	TRBD1	TRBV29-1	TRBJ2-7	TGCAGCGTGCCAAGGACAGGGGGCTACGAGCAGTACTTC	CSVPRTGGYEQYF
.	.	TRBV6-5	TRBJ1-2	TGTGCCAGCAGTTACTCGATAAAAGTCGCAACCAGGGAGAGTTTGTTTCACTATGGCTACACCTTC	CASSYSIKVATRESLFHYGYTF
few	TRBD2	TRBV7-9	TRBJ2-1	TGTGCCAGCAGCCCTAGCGGGCGAGACCCTTTTTTC	CASSPSGRDPFF
many	.	TRBV3-1	TRBJ1-2	TGTGCCAGCAGCCAAGAGGGCAGCACTAACTATGGCTACACCTTC	CASSQEGSTNYGYTF
many	TRBD1	TRBV15	TRBJ2-3	TGTGCCACCAGCAGAGTTCGGGACAGGGGACCAGATACGCAGTATTTT	CATSRVRDRGPDTQYF
.	.	TRBV7-3	TRBJ2-1	TGTGCCAGCAGCTTAATACAGACTCATGAGCAGTTCTTC	CASSLIQTHEQFF
many	TRBD2	TRBV20-1	TRBJ2-5	TGCAGTGCTCTCCGACTAGCGGGAGTCGAGACCCAGTACTTC	CSALRLAGVETQYF
many	TRBD2	TRBV28	TRBJ2-1	TGTGCCAGCAGCTCCCCCGGGACTAGCGGTTCCAATGAGCAGTTCTTC	CASSSPGTSGSNEQFF
many	.	TRBV3-1	TRBJ2-2	TGTGCCAGCAGCCCCCCGAACCGTGAGGGCACCGGGGAGCTGTTTTTT	CASSPPNREGTGELFF
many	.	TRBV24-1	TRBJ1-2	TGTGCCACCAGTGACAGCACATGGTTCTATGGCTACACCTTC	CATSDSTWFYGYTF
many	.	TRBV7-2	TRBJ2-1	TGTGCCAGCAGCCCCGCGGGACCCACGGCCGATGAGCAGTTCTTC	CASSPAGPTADEQFF
few	.	TRBV5-1	TRBJ2-5	TGCGCCAGCAGCTCTGGACAGATTTATGCCCGCCAGTACTTC	CASSSGQIYARQYF
few	.	TRBV25-1	TRBJ2-7	TGTGCCAGCAGTGAAATTTCCACCTACGAGCAGTACTTC	CASSEISTYEQYF
many	.	TRBV13	TRBJ1-1	TGTGCCAGCAGCTTAGTAGCGGGGGCTGAAGCTTTCTTT	CASSLVAGAEAFF
many	.	TRBV11-2	TRBJ2-2	TGTGCCAGCAGCTTAGGCAGGGCCGGGGAGCTGTTTTTT	CASSLGRAGELFF
many	TRBD2	TRBV27	TRBJ2-1	TGTGCCAGCAGCGGGAGGGTCTATAAGAATGAGCAGTTCTTC	CASSGRVYKNEQFF
.	TRBD2	TRBV11-2	TRBJ2-1	TGTGCCAGCAGCCCACGGACTAGCGGCCCTCCGGGCAATGAGCAGTTCTTC	CASSPRTSGPPGNEQFF
many	TRBD2	TRBV2	TRBJ2-3	TGTGCCAGCACTTCACATAGCGGGGGGGCAGCAGATACGCAGTATTTT	CASTSHSGGAADTQYF
many	.	TRBV11-2	TRBJ2-5	TGTGCCAGCAGCCGCGGGACACAAGAGACCCAGTACTTC	CASSRGTQETQYF
few	TRBD2	TRBV15	TRBJ2-3	TGTGCCACCCGAGCGGGGCCGGGTTGGACAGATACGCAGTATTTT	CATRAGPGWTDTQYF
.	TRBD1	TRBV28	TRBJ2-3	TGTGCCAGCACCGGCACAGGGGTCCCAGATACGCAGTATTTT	CASTGTGVPDTQYF
.	TRBD1	TRBV2	TRBJ1-2	TGTGCCAGCGGTGAAGTTGTGACCGGGACAGGGAATGGCTACACCTTC	CASGEVVTGTGNGYTF
many	.	TRBV11-1	TRBJ1-2	TGTGCCAGCAGCTCGCCGTGGCAGGGGCAGGACTACACCTTC	CASSSPWQGQDYTF
many	TRBD1	TRBV5-1	TRBJ1-2	TGCGCCAGCAGCTTGGCGGCCCTTTTACAGGGGGACTATGGCTACACCTTC	CASSLAALLQGDYGYTF
.	.	TRBV29-1	TRBJ1-6	TGCAGCGTTGCAGGGGAGGATAATTCACCCCTCCACTTT	CSVAGEDNSPLHF
many	.	TRBV6-4	TRBJ1-5	TGTGCCAGCAGTGACCCGACGACAGGACGGAGTGATCAGCCCCAGCATTTT	CASSDPTTGRSDQPQHF
few	.	TRBV5-5	TRBJ1-5	TGTGCCAGCAGCTTCCGGGTAACTAGCAATCAGCCCCAGCATTTT	CASSFRVTSNQPQHF
many	.	TRBV15	TRBJ2-2	TGTGCCACCAGCAGAGGACGCACCGGGGAGCTGTTTTTT	CATSRGRTGELFF
many	.	TRBV11-2	TRBJ2-1	TGTGCCAGCAGCTTAGGTGCAGGGTTATTCTACAATGAGCAGTTCTTC	CASSLGAGLFYNEQFF
many	.	TRBV5-5	TRBJ1-1	TGTGCCAGCAGCTTGGATCTCCTGTATATGAACACTGAAGCTTTCTTT	CASSLDLLYMNTEAFF
.	TRBD1	TRBV28	TRBJ2-7	TGTGCCAGCACCCGGGACAGACCCTACGAGCAGTACTTC	CASTRDRPYEQYF
many	.	TRBV15	TRBJ1-2	TGTGCCACCAGCTCTCCTAGAAGAGCTAACTATGGCTACACCTTC	CATSSPRRANYGYTF
many	TRBD2	TRBV6-1	TRBJ2-2	TGTGCCAGCAGGAGACTAGCGGGAGCGAACACCGGGGAGCTGTTTTTT	CASRRLAGANTGELFF